The next 12 T cell receptor beta chains were all read from a single sample in a study of shared T cell receptors in the human thymus. The protocol was immunoSEQ multiplex PCR, while the TCRdb copy is restricted to in-frame clones and leaves out a portion. The profile covers roughly 700,000 clones, with 85% to 90% appearing a single time and approximately 0.011% taken by the ten largest. These data were also reused for a study on human thymus T cells.

Material: thymocytes. These receptors all stem from a boy less than two years old with a congenital heart defect.

V usage is TRBV18 and J usage is TRBJ2-5; D ambiguous. The DNA matches TRBJ2-7 better at its end, which makes the J call doubtful. The CDR3 covers 12 residues. Germline CDR1 and CDR2: KGHSH and LQKENI. CDR3 sequence reads: CASSPGRCEQYF. CDR3 in DNA: TGTGCCAGCTCACCGGGCAGGTGCGAGCAGTACTTC.

The CDR3 loop is CASSPGLAGGPRGREQYF. For the CDR3, the DNA is TGTGCCAGCAGCCCCGGACTAGCGGGAGGGCCAAGGGGGAGAGAGCAGTACTTC. V usage is TRBV28 and J usage is TRBJ2-7; 15 bases line up with TRBD2. The CDR3 consists of 18 residues. Germline V gene lookup returns CDR1 MDHEN and CDR2 SYDVKM. With 6 bases clipped from V and 7 bases from J, the junction kept 16 bases outside the gene matches.

The chain links TRBV27 to TRBJ1-3; tentatively, D is TRBD1 (5 bases). This CDR3 contains 14 residues. Germline CDR1 reads MNHEY; CDR2 reads SMNVEV (reference sequence). The V gene lost 2 bases and the J gene lost 0 bases, with 5 bases spanning the gap. The CDR3 spells CASSLDSSGNTIYF. For the CDR3, the DNA is TGTGCCAGCAGTTTAGACAGCTCTGGAAACACCATATATTTT.

This chain uses TRBV14 with TRBJ1-1; D is perhaps TRBD1 (5 bases). Germline V lookup: CDR1 SGHDN, CDR2 FVKESK. V was trimmed by 0 bases and J by 0 bases, leaving 11 bases between them. The CDR3 is 16 amino acids. CDR3 residues: CASSQDKTDLNTEAFF. CDR3 nucleotides: TGTGCCAGCAGCCAAGATAAGACAGACCTGAACACTGAAGCTTTCTTT.

The rearrangement uses TRBV5-8 and TRBJ1-4, with a possible D match to TRBD1 (5 bases). This CDR3 spans 17 amino acids. V was pared by 4 bases and J by 0 bases, with 16 bases between. Germline CDR1 SGHTS, CDR2 YDEGEE. The CDR3 reads CASSHSAGTATNEKLFF. As DNA, the CDR3 is TGTGCCAGCAGCCACAGTGCGGGGACTGCAACTAATGAAAAACTGTTTTTT.

The gene calls are TRBV7-6 and TRBJ2-1; 11 bases are shared with TRBD2. CDR3 length equals 17 residues. Germline-derived CDR1 and CDR2 are SGHVS and FNYEAQ. After removal of 0 bases from V and 8 bases from J, the junction contained 9 bases not matched to a gene. CDR3: CASSLASGRAGRDEQFF. In nucleotides, the CDR3 is TGTGCCAGCAGCTTAGCTAGCGGGAGGGCCGGTCGGGATGAGCAGTTCTTC. Combining the CDR3 with reference TRBV7-6 and TRBJ2-1 gives the whole variable domain GAGVSQSPRYKVTKRGQDVALRCDPISGHVSLYWYRQALGQGPEFLTYFNYEAQQDKSGLPNDRFSAERPEGSISTLTIQRTEQRDSAMYRCASSLASGRAGRDEQFFGPGTRLTVL.

The chain combines TRBV7-2 with TRBJ2-1, with 8 bases lining up with TRBD1. The V and J ends lost 1 base and 1 base, in that order; junction bases with no gene match: 6. Germline-derived CDR1 and CDR2 are SGHTA and FQGNSA. There are 17 residues in the CDR3. The DNA for the CDR3 is TGTGCCAGCAGCTTAGGGACAGGGATTCCTTCCTACAATGAGCAGTTCTTC. Its protein is CASSLGTGIPSYNEQFF.

The V call is TRBV27, the J call TRBJ2-7; D perhaps matches TRBD1 (6 bases). Looked up from germline, CDR1 is MNHEY and CDR2 is SMNVEV (reference sequence). The CDR3 is 13 amino acids. V dropped 6 bases and J dropped 2 bases, with 11 bases sitting between them. For the CDR3, the DNA is TGTGCCAGCAGCCCACAGGGAACCTACGAGCAGTACTTC. It encodes CASSPQGTYEQYF.

V usage is TRBV5-4 and J usage is TRBJ2-7; 7 bases line up with TRBD1. The CDR3 contains 14 residues. Unmatched junction bases numbered 5, after V lost 3 bases and J lost 2 bases. CDR1 SGHNT and CDR2 YYREEE come from the germline V gene (reference sequence). CDR3 amino acids: CASSSNRGPYEQYF. The CDR3 nucleotides are TGTGCCAGCAGCTCCAACAGGGGACCCTACGAGCAGTACTTC.

Concerning this clone: The sample contains more than one DNA sequence encoding this CDR3. The J gene is TRBJ2-1, the V gene TRBV19; TRBD2 matches at 10 bases. The CDR3 has 14 residues. Germline CDR1 reads LNHDA; CDR2 reads SQIVND (reference sequence). Trimming cost V 1 base and J 6 bases; bases outside gene matches: 0. As DNA, the CDR3 is TGTGCCAGTAGTATAGGGACTAGCGGCAATGAGCAGTTCTTC. Its translation is CASSIGTSGNEQFF.

The CDR3, as DNA: TGTGCCAGCAGTTTAACCGGGTCTAACTATGGCTACACCTTC. Protein sequence: CASSLTGSNYGYTF. The V and J genes are TRBV27 and TRBJ1-2; D unresolved. CDR3 length: 14 residues. V was clipped by 2 bases and J by 0 bases, with 7 bases between them. The germline V gene has CDR1 MNHEY and CDR2 SMNVEV (reference sequence).

The V and J genes are TRBV6-1 and TRBJ2-7; possibly TRBD2 for D (7 bases). Trimming left V 5 bases short and J 5 bases short, with 13 bases between. This CDR3 spans 13 amino acids. CDR1 is MNHNS, CDR2 SASEGT, per germline. CDR3 sequence (DNA): TGTGCCAGCAGTCGAAGGGGGGGGGACGAGCAGTACTTC. This encodes CASSRRGGDEQYF.